The source of this T cell receptor (beta chain) is a study of T cell responses to AZD1222 COVID-19 vaccine. Only in-frame clones appear in the TCRdb table, and some are missing; sequencing was by immunoSEQ multiplex PCR. The profile covers some 170,000 clones, with just over 90% appearing a single time and about 2.5% taken by the ten largest. Germline V gene data show CDR1 as SGHNT and CDR2 as YYREEE (reference sequence). Trimming removed 5 bases from V and 4 bases from J; junction bases left unmatched: 11. The CDR3 has 16 amino acids. Sequenced material: peripheral blood, taken on day 0 of AZD1222 vaccination. The receptor's source is an adult in good health. This chain uses TRBV5-4 with TRBJ2-3, with 9 bases fitting TRBD1. The CDR3 sequence is CASRIQGAQSADTQYF. CDR3 bases: TGTGCCAGCAGGATACAGGGGGCGCAGAGCGCAGATACGCAGTATTTT.